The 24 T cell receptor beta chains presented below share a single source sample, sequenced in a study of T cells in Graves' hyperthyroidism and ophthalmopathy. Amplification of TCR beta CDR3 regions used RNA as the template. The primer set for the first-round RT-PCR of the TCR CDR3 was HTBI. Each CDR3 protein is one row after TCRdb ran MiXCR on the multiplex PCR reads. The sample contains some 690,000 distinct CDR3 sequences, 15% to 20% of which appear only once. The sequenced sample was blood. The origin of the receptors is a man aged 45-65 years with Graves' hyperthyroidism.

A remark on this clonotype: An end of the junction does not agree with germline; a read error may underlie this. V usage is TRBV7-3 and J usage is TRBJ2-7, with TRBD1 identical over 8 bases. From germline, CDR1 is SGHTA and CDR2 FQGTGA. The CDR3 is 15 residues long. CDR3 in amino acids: CPSSLNAGGDYEQYF. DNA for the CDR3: TGTCCCAGCAGCTTAAACGCAGGGGGCGACTACGAGCAGTACTTC.

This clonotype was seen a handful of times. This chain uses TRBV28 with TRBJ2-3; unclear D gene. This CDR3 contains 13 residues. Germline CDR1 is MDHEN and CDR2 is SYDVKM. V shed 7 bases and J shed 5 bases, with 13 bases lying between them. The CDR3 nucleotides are TGTGCCAGCACCCGGGCTGGCCGAGATACGCAGTATTTT. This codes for CASTRAGRDTQYF.

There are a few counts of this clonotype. The DNA of the CDR3 is TGTGCCAGTAGTCGCCGGGACTACCTTACGGAGACCCAGTACTTC. Amino acid sequence: CASSRRDYLTETQYF. This sequence joins TRBV19 and TRBJ2-5; TRBD2 matches at 7 bases. After removal of 5 bases from V and 5 bases from J, the junction contained 11 bases not matched to a gene. This CDR3 has 15 amino acids. The germline gives CDR1 LNHDA, CDR2 SQIVND (reference sequence).

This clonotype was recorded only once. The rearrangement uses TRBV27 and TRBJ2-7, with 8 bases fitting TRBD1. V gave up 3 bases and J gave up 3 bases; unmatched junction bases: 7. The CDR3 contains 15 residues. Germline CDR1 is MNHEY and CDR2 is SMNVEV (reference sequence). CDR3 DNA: TGTGCCAGCAGTTTGGCGGGACAGGCATTCTACGAGCAGTACTTC. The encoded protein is CASSLAGQAFYEQYF.

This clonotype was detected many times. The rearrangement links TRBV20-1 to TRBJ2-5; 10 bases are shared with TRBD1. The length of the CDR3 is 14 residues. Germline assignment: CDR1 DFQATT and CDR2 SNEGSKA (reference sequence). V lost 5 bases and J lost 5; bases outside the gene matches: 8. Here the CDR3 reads CSARPGTGAETQYF. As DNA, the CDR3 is TGCAGTGCTCGACCCGGGACAGGGGCCGAGACCCAGTACTTC.

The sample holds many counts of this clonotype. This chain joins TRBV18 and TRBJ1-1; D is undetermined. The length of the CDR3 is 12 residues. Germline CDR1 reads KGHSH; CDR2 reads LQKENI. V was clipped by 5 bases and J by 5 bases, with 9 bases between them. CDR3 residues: CASSTGPTEAFF. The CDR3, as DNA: TGTGCCAGCTCAACCGGACCAACTGAAGCTTTCTTT.

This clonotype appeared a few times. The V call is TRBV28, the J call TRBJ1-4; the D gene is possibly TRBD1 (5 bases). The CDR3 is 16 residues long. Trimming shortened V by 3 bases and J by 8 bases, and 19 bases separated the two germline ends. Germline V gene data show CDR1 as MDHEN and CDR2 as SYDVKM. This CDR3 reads CASSFWGGQGEEKLFF. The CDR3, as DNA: TGTGCCAGCAGTTTTTGGGGAGGGCAGGGTGAGGAAAAACTGTTTTTT. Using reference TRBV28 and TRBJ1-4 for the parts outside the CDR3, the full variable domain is DVKVTQSSRYLVKRTGEKVFLECVQDMDHENMFWYRQDPGLGLRLIYFSYDVKMKEKGDIPEGYSVSREKKERFSLILESASTNQTSMYLCASSFWGGQGEEKLFFGSGTQLSVL.

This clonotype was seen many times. The CDR3 region has the DNA TGTGCCAGCAGCCAAGTGGGAGCGGGGGAACAAGAGACCCAGTACTTC. It encodes CASSQVGAGEQETQYF. The chain uses TRBV3-1 and TRBJ2-5, with 8 bases matching TRBD2. This CDR3 comprises 16 residues. The V gene end was trimmed by 1 base and the J gene end by 2 bases; junction bases not matched to a gene: 6. The germline gives CDR1 LGHDT, CDR2 YNNKEL (reference sequence).

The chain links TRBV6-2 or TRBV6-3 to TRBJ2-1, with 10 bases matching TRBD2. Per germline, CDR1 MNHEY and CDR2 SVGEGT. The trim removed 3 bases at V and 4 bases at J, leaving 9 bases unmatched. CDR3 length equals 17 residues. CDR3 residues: CASSYIPTSGIYNEQFF. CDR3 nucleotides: TGTGCCAGCAGTTATATACCCACTAGCGGGATTTACAATGAGCAGTTCTTC.

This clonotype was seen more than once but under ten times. CDR3 coding DNA: TGTGCCAGTAGTATCTTCGCGGGACAGGGATCGGGCACTGAAGCTTTCTTT. Translation gives CASSIFAGQGSGTEAFF. The chain joins TRBV19 to TRBJ1-1, with 9 bases lining up with TRBD1. V was pared by 3 bases and J by 4 bases, with 12 bases of the junction left unmatched. Germline values: CDR1 LNHDA, CDR2 SQIVND (reference sequence). The CDR3 is 17 residues long.

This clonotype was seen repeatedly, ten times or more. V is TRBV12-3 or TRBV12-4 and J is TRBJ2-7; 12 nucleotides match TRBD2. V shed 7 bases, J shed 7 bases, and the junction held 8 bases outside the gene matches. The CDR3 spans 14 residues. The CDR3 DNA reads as TGTGCCAGCATGCTAGCGGGAGGGCCAGGGGAGCAGTACTTC. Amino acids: CASMLAGGPGEQYF.

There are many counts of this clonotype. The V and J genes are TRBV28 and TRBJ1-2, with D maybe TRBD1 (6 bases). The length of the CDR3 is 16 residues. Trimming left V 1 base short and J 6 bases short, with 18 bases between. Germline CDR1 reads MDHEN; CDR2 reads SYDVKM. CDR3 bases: TGTGCCAGCAGTTTATCCCGAACAGGGAGGTTGGATGGCTACACCTTC. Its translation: CASSLSRTGRLDGYTF.

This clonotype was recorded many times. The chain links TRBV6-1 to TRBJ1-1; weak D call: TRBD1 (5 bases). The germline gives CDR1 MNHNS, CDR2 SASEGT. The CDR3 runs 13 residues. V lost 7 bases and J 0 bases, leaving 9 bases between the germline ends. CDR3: CASNRQLNTEAFF. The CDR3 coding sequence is TGTGCCAGCAACCGACAGCTGAACACTGAAGCTTTCTTT.

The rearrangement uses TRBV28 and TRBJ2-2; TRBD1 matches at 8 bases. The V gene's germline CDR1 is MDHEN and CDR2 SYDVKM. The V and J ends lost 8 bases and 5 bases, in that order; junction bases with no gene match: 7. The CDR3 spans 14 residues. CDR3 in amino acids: CASGRTGWTGELFF. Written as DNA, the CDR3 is TGTGCCAGCGGCCGGACAGGGTGGACCGGGGAGCTGTTTTTT.

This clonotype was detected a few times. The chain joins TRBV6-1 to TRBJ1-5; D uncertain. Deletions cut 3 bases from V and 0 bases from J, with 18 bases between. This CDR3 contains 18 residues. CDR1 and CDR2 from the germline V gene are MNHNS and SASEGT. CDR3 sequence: CASSETPGVAISNQPQHF. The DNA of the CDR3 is TGTGCCAGCAGTGAGACGCCCGGGGTGGCAATTAGCAATCAGCCCCAGCATTTT.

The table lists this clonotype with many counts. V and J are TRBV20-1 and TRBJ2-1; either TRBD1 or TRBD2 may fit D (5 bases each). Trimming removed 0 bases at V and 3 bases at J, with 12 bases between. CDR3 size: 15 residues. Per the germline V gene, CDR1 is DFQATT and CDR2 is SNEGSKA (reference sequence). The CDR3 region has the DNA TGCAGTGCTAGAGAGGGGCGGGCCGACTACAATGAGCAGTTCTTC. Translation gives CSAREGRADYNEQFF.

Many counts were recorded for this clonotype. Here the CDR3 reads CAWSAGGSPLHF. In nucleotides, the CDR3 is TGTGCCTGGAGTGCAGGGGGCTCACCCCTCCACTTT. V is TRBV30 and J is TRBJ1-6; TRBD1 aligns across 8 bases. The CDR3 is made up of 12 amino acids. In germline, CDR1 is GTSNPN, CDR2 SVGIG (reference sequence). Trimming took 1 base from V and 10 from J; bases not matched to a gene: 0.

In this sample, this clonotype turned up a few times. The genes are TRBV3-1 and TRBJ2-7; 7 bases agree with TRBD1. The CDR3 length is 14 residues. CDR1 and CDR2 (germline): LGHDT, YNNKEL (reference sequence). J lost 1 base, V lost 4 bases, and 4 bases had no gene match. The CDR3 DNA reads TGTGCCAGCAGCCGAGGGGGCCGATCCTACGAGCAGTACTTC. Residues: CASSRGGRSYEQYF.

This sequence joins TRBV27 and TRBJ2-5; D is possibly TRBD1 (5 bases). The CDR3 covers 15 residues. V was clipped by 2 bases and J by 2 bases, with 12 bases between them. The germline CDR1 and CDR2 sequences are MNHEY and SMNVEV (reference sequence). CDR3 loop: CASSLKGPLQETQYF. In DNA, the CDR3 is TGTGCCAGCAGTTTAAAGGGGCCCCTACAAGAGACCCAGTACTTC.

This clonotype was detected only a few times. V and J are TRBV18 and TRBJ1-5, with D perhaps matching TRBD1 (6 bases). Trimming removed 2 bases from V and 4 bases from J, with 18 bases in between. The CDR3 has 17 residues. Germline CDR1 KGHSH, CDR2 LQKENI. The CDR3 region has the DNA TGTGCCAGCTCACCATCGGGGCACAGGGATGCAAATCAGCCCCAGCATTTT. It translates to CASSPSGHRDANQPQHF.

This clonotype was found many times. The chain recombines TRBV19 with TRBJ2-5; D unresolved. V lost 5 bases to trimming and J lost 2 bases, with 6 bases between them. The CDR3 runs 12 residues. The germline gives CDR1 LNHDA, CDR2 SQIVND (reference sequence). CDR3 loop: CASSAYQETQYF. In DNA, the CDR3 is TGTGCCAGTAGTGCATATCAAGAGACCCAGTACTTC.

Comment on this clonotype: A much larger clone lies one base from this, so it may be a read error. DNA of the CDR3: TGTGTCAGCAGCTCTGACAGGGGAGGCTCACCCCTCCACTTT. Translating it yields CVSSSDRGGSPLHF. The V and J genes are TRBV13 and TRBJ1-6; TRBD1 matches at 8 bases. The CDR3 sequence is 14 residues long. In germline, CDR1 is PRHDT, CDR2 FYEKMQ (reference sequence).

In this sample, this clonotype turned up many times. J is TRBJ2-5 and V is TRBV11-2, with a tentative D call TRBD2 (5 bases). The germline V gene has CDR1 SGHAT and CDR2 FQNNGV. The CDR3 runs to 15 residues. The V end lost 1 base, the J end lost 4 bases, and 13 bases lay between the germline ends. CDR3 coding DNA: TGTGCCAGCAGCTTAGTTGGAGGAGTTGGAGAGACCCAGTACTTC. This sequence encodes CASSLVGGVGETQYF.

This CDR3 is CASSYSTGGKLFF. In DNA, the CDR3 is TGTGCCAGCAGTTACTCGACGGGAGGGAAACTGTTTTTT. The chain links TRBV6-6 to TRBJ1-4; D remains unclear. Germline V gene lookup returns CDR1 MNHNY and CDR2 SVGAGI (reference sequence). The CDR3 spans 13 residues. Trimming pared 0 bases from V and 11 bases from J, leaving 10 bases between.